In this sample, the clone carrying this T cell receptor beta chain turned up a few times. Its antigen is unknown. The entry originates in a study of cytomegalovirus exposure and HLA in healthy donors. Study-level findings and limits: Rarity marked most TCR sequences, yet some public TCRs occurred in many donors.

Vbeta (60) and Jbeta (13) primers were used in the PCR. Clones were read by immunoSEQ multiplex PCR, and TCRdb kept only the in-frame ones, dropping some. This repertoire shows 190,000 or so clones, 75% to 90% found once; its top ten account for around 0.69%. Trimming took 3 bases from V and 7 from J, leaving 9 bases between them. In germline, CDR1 is SQVTM, CDR2 ANQGSEA. The CDR3 loop spans 11 amino acids. The chain is built from TRBV29-1 and TRBJ1-1; possible D gene TRBD1, 6 bases. The receptor was derived from a boy younger than 18 in good health and CMV-seronegative. Sequencing was performed on PBMCs. CDR3 in DNA: TGCAGCGTTGAGGACAGCGGTGAAGCTTTCTTT. Amino acid sequence: CSVEDSGEAFF.